These 10 T cell receptor beta chains came from one sample sequenced in a study of OX40 agonist ivuxolimab in advanced cancers. Profiling relied on immunoSEQ multiplex PCR, and the TCRdb table lists in-frame clones only, not all of them. The sample includes fewer than 70,000 clones, roughly 90% seen only once; the top ten take roughly 13%. Sequenced material: CD4+ or CD8+ T cells sorted from blood, taken in a trial of the OX40 agonist ivuxolimab. These receptors were taken from an adult with an advanced solid tumor such as melanoma, head and neck, liver or kidney cancer.

The rearrangement links TRBV9 to TRBJ2-1; the match to TRBD2 covers 10 bases. The germline gives CDR1 SGDLS, CDR2 YYNGEE. J was trimmed by 7 bases and V by 3 bases; bases with no gene match: 7. This CDR3 comprises 15 residues. The CDR3 DNA is TGTGCCAGCAGCGCTAGCGGGAGTGTCGGGAATGAGCAGTTCTTC. It encodes CASSASGSVGNEQFF.

In its sample, this clone was seen a few times. The chain employs TRBV9 and TRBJ2-7; the match to TRBD2 covers 8 bases. This CDR3 region has 14 residues. The J segment lost 5 bases and the V segment lost 3 bases, leaving 7 bases of the junction unmatched. Germline V lookup: CDR1 SGDLS, CDR2 YYNGEE. The DNA for the CDR3 is TGTGCCAGCAGCGGTGGGGCGGGAGGCCACGAGCAGTACTTC. Amino acids: CASSGGAGGHEQYF.

J is TRBJ2-1 and V is TRBV19; D possibly uses TRBD1 or TRBD2 (5 bases each). Trimming removed 9 bases from V and 6 bases from J, with 21 bases in between. The CDR3 extends over 15 amino acids. The germline V gene has CDR1 LNHDA and CDR2 SQIVND (reference sequence). CDR3 residues: CASLDSERGFNEQFF. CDR3 bases: TGTGCCAGCTTAGATTCGGAACGGGGCTTCAATGAGCAGTTCTTC.

This chain uses TRBV7-9 with TRBJ2-5; D gene unclear. The CDR3 spans 17 residues. Trimming took 2 bases from V and 1 from J, leaving 17 bases between them. Germline values: CDR1 SEHNR, CDR2 FQNEAQ (reference sequence). CDR3 sequence (DNA): TGTGCCAGCAGCTTATATGTCGGCGAGACGCTCCAAGAGACCCAGTACTTC. Amino acids: CASSLYVGETLQETQYF. The full variable domain, with the rest looked up from reference TRBV7-9 and TRBJ2-5, is DTGVSQNPRHKITKRGQNVTFRCDPISEHNRLYWYRQTLGQGPEFLTYFQNEAQLEKSRLLSDRFSAERPKGSFSTLEIQRTEQGDSAMYLCASSLYVGETLQETQYFGPGTRLLVL.

The chain is built from TRBV10-3 and TRBJ2-2; 10 positions agree with TRBD2. This CDR3 contains 15 residues. The ends lost 3 bases at V and 6 bases at J; junction bases unmatched: 4. Germline loops: CDR1 ENHRY, CDR2 SYGVKD. The CDR3 reads CAISDLAGVAGELFF. The CDR3 bases are TGTGCCATCAGTGATCTAGCGGGAGTCGCCGGGGAGCTGTTTTTT.

The chain carries TRBV7-6 and TRBJ1-2; D is undetermined. Germline CDR1 is SGHVS and CDR2 is FNYEAQ. V was cut by 4 bases and J by 4 bases, with 16 bases left in between. The CDR3 runs to 15 residues. CDR3 loop: CASSSLESYAYGYTF. In DNA form, the CDR3 reads TGTGCCAGCAGCTCGCTTGAGAGCTACGCCTATGGCTACACCTTC. Full variable domain (rest looked up from reference TRBV7-6 and TRBJ1-2): GAGVSQSPRYKVTKRGQDVALRCDPISGHVSLYWYRQALGQGPEFLTYFNYEAQQDKSGLPNDRFSAERPEGSISTLTIQRTEQRDSAMYRCASSSLESYAYGYTFGSGTRLTVV.

The gene calls are TRBV4-1 and TRBJ1-1; D is undetermined. Trimming cost V 4 bases and J 1 base, with 10 bases left between them. The germline gives CDR1 MGHRA, CDR2 YSYEKL. There are 14 residues in the CDR3. The CDR3 sequence is CASSRGPENTEAFF. The CDR3 DNA sequence: TGCGCCAGCAGCCGAGGGCCGGAGAACACTGAAGCTTTCTTT.

This sequence joins TRBV9 and TRBJ2-7, with a weak D call TRBD2 (5 bases). The CDR3 length is 14 residues. With 0 bases removed from V and 2 bases from J, the gap between germline ends came to 9 bases. CDR1 and CDR2 from the germline V gene are SGDLS and YYNGEE. The CDR3 region has the DNA TGTGCCAGCAGCGTAGCACTAGGCACCTACGAGCAGTACTTC. As protein: CASSVALGTYEQYF.

This clone came up once. The rearrangement links TRBV14 to TRBJ2-3; perhaps TRBD1 as D (5 bases). CDR3 length: 15 residues. Germline V gene lookup returns CDR1 SGHDN and CDR2 FVKESK. Trimming shortened V by 4 bases and J by 6 bases, and 17 bases separated the two germline ends. The CDR3 sequence: CASSPQAGIKDTQYF. DNA for the CDR3: TGTGCCAGCAGCCCCCAAGCAGGGATTAAGGATACGCAGTATTTT.

The CDR3 nucleotides read TGTGCCAGCAGCTTTTCTGGGTCCTACAATGAGCAGTTCTTC. This sequence encodes CASSFSGSYNEQFF. The chain recombines TRBV7-9 with TRBJ2-1, with D hard to call. Germline CDR1 reads SEHNR; CDR2 reads FQNEAQ (reference sequence). The V end lost 3 bases, the J end lost 1 base, and 7 bases lay between the germline ends. This CDR3 has 14 amino acids.